The rows below give T cell receptor beta chains drawn from one sample of a study of blood T cell repertoires in COVID-19. TCRdb's table, derived via immunoSEQ multiplex PCR, lists solely in-frame clones and lacks some. Of roughly 330,000 clones detected, 70% to 90% appear once; the ten largest clones hold under 6.5%. Input material: PBMCs or T cells enriched from blood (not recorded which). These receptors came from a woman aged 30 to 39 who had recovered from COVID-19. CDR3s include the opening cysteine and the closing phenylalanine or tryptophan. Fields, in order: CDR3 DNA, CDR3 protein, CDR3 length, clone size, V gene, J gene, D gene. The D gene is left open where the match is weak. Rows may omit the clone size; those that give it use once, few, many or a size class.

cdr3_nt: TGTGCCAGCGGCCTAAGCCGACTGGGGACCCAGTACTTC; cdr3_aa: CASGLSRLGTQYF; cdr3_length: 13; clone_size: .; v_call: TRBV27; j_call: TRBJ2-5; d_call: .
cdr3_nt: TGTGCCAGCAGTCCAACGACAGGGAGGTATGGCTACACCTTC; cdr3_aa: CASSPTTGRYGYTF; cdr3_length: 14; clone_size: .; v_call: TRBV2; j_call: TRBJ1-2; d_call: TRBD1
cdr3_nt: TGTGCCAGCAGCTCTACCCGGGCAGGGGTTTTCGTTCTTGAGGGTGGCTACACCTTC; cdr3_aa: CASSSTRAGVFVLEGGYTF; cdr3_length: 19; clone_size: many; v_call: TRBV7-9; j_call: TRBJ1-2; d_call: .
cdr3_nt: TGTGCCAGTAGTATTCCGGGAAGACATAATTCACCCCTCCACTTT; cdr3_aa: CASSIPGRHNSPLHF; cdr3_length: 15; clone_size: once; v_call: TRBV19; j_call: TRBJ1-6; d_call: .
cdr3_nt: TGTGCCAGCAGCTCCGGAACAGGGTTCCTCGCCGAGCAGTACTTC; cdr3_aa: CASSSGTGFLAEQYF; cdr3_length: 15; clone_size: .; v_call: TRBV7-8; j_call: TRBJ2-7; d_call: .
cdr3_nt: TGTGCCAGCAGCGGTGACAGGGTTGGAAACACCATATATTTT; cdr3_aa: CASSGDRVGNTIYF; cdr3_length: 14; clone_size: .; v_call: TRBV9; j_call: TRBJ1-3; d_call: TRBD1
cdr3_nt: TGCGCCAGCTCGGGGGGCAGCTCTGGAAACACCATATATTTT; cdr3_aa: CASSGGSSGNTIYF; cdr3_length: 14; clone_size: .; v_call: TRBV5-1; j_call: TRBJ1-3; d_call: .
cdr3_nt: TGTGCCAGCAGCTTAGAACAAACGAACACTGAAGCTTTCTTT; cdr3_aa: CASSLEQTNTEAFF; cdr3_length: 14; clone_size: .; v_call: TRBV11-2; j_call: TRBJ1-1; d_call: .
cdr3_nt: TGCGCCAGCAGCTTGGGAGCCGCAGGGGGTGATGAAAAACTGTTTTTT; cdr3_aa: CASSLGAAGGDEKLFF; cdr3_length: 16; clone_size: .; v_call: TRBV5-1; j_call: TRBJ1-4; d_call: TRBD1
cdr3_nt: TGTGCCAGCAGTGGGCGGAAACACTCTGGAAACACCATATATTTT; cdr3_aa: CASSGRKHSGNTIYF; cdr3_length: 15; clone_size: .; v_call: TRBV2; j_call: TRBJ1-3; d_call: .
cdr3_nt: TGCGCCAGCAGCTTTGGCGGGGGGAGCTCCTACGAGCAGTACTTC; cdr3_aa: CASSFGGGSSYEQYF; cdr3_length: 15; clone_size: .; v_call: TRBV5-1; j_call: TRBJ2-7; d_call: TRBD2
cdr3_nt: TGTGCCAGCAGTTTAGCAGAATCCTATGGCTACACCTTC; cdr3_aa: CASSLAESYGYTF; cdr3_length: 13; clone_size: .; v_call: TRBV27; j_call: TRBJ1-2; d_call: .
cdr3_nt: TGCAGCGTTGAAGGGGGCCCGACAGGGGACACCGGGGAGCTGTTTTTT; cdr3_aa: CSVEGGPTGDTGELFF; cdr3_length: 16; clone_size: .; v_call: TRBV29-1; j_call: TRBJ2-2; d_call: TRBD1
cdr3_nt: TGTGCCAGCAGCGGACAGGGGTCCTATGGCTACACCTTC; cdr3_aa: CASSGQGSYGYTF; cdr3_length: 13; clone_size: .; v_call: TRBV9; j_call: TRBJ1-2; d_call: TRBD1
cdr3_nt: TGTGCCAGCAGCCTTGGACAGGGGGCATATGGCTACACCTTC; cdr3_aa: CASSLGQGAYGYTF; cdr3_length: 14; clone_size: .; v_call: TRBV5-4; j_call: TRBJ1-2; d_call: TRBD1
cdr3_nt: TGTGCCAGCAGTGAAGCGGCGGACAGGGGGCTTTATGGCTACACCTTC; cdr3_aa: CASSEAADRGLYGYTF; cdr3_length: 16; clone_size: few; v_call: TRBV2; j_call: TRBJ1-2; d_call: TRBD1
cdr3_nt: TGTGCCAGCAGCTCTAGGATCGGGACAGGGAGTGAAGCTTTCTTT; cdr3_aa: CASSSRIGTGSEAFF; cdr3_length: 15; clone_size: .; v_call: TRBV11-2; j_call: TRBJ1-1; d_call: TRBD1
cdr3_nt: TGTGCCAGCCAACCCGGGACCTACGAGCAGTACTTC; cdr3_aa: CASQPGTYEQYF; cdr3_length: 12; clone_size: .; v_call: TRBV6-5; j_call: TRBJ2-7; d_call: .
cdr3_nt: TGTGCCAGCACCAGCGGGGGCCAGAACACCGGGGAGCTGTTTTTT; cdr3_aa: CASTSGGQNTGELFF; cdr3_length: 15; clone_size: .; v_call: TRBV7-9; j_call: TRBJ2-2; d_call: TRBD2
cdr3_nt: TGTGCCAGCAGCCTCGGACAGGGTCTGAACACTGAAGCTTTCTTT; cdr3_aa: CASSLGQGLNTEAFF; cdr3_length: 15; clone_size: .; v_call: TRBV6-2/TRBV6-3; j_call: TRBJ1-1; d_call: TRBD1
cdr3_nt: TGTGCCAGCAGGAGCGCTAGCGGGGGGAATGAGCAGTTCTTC; cdr3_aa: CASRSASGGNEQFF; cdr3_length: 14; clone_size: .; v_call: TRBV6-5; j_call: TRBJ2-1; d_call: TRBD2
cdr3_nt: TGCGCCAGCCGCCTAGGGGGTTCCTCTGGAAACACCATATATTTT; cdr3_aa: CASRLGGSSGNTIYF; cdr3_length: 15; clone_size: .; v_call: TRBV5-1; j_call: TRBJ1-3; d_call: .
cdr3_nt: TGCGCCAGCGGGCCGGGACAGGGGGGATATGGCTACACCTTC; cdr3_aa: CASGPGQGGYGYTF; cdr3_length: 14; clone_size: .; v_call: TRBV10-2; j_call: TRBJ1-2; d_call: TRBD1
cdr3_nt: TGCGCCAGCAGCTACCATACAGGGACCACCTACGAGCAGTACTTC; cdr3_aa: CASSYHTGTTYEQYF; cdr3_length: 15; clone_size: .; v_call: TRBV5-1; j_call: TRBJ2-7; d_call: .
cdr3_nt: TGTGCCAGCAGTTTTTGGGTAGGGGAAACTTATGGCTACACCTTC; cdr3_aa: CASSFWVGETYGYTF; cdr3_length: 15; clone_size: .; v_call: TRBV28; j_call: TRBJ1-2; d_call: .
cdr3_nt: TGTGCCAGTAGTCCCCGACCCCCGCGGATCTATGAGCAGTTCTTC; cdr3_aa: CASSPRPPRIYEQFF; cdr3_length: 15; clone_size: once; v_call: TRBV19; j_call: TRBJ2-1; d_call: .
cdr3_nt: TGTGCCAGCAGCCACTACGCCCATGAGGGTGGCTACACCTTC; cdr3_aa: CASSHYAHEGGYTF; cdr3_length: 14; clone_size: .; v_call: TRBV5-8; j_call: TRBJ1-2; d_call: .
cdr3_nt: TGTGCCAGCAGCTTGGGCAGGGGGCTTGAAGCCACTGAAGCTTTCTTT; cdr3_aa: CASSLGRGLEATEAFF; cdr3_length: 16; clone_size: once; v_call: TRBV7-6; j_call: TRBJ1-1; d_call: TRBD1
cdr3_nt: TGTGCCAGCAGTTACTCGACGCTAGCGGGGGCCACGGAGACCCAGTACTTC; cdr3_aa: CASSYSTLAGATETQYF; cdr3_length: 17; clone_size: .; v_call: TRBV6-2/TRBV6-3; j_call: TRBJ2-5; d_call: TRBD2
cdr3_nt: TGTGCCACCACCCCGGACAGGATGAACACTGAAGCTTTCTTT; cdr3_aa: CATTPDRMNTEAFF; cdr3_length: 14; clone_size: .; v_call: TRBV15; j_call: TRBJ1-1; d_call: TRBD1
cdr3_nt: TGCGCCAGCAGCCAAGTAGAAAACACAGATACGCAGTATTTT; cdr3_aa: CASSQVENTDTQYF; cdr3_length: 14; clone_size: .; v_call: TRBV4-1; j_call: TRBJ2-3; d_call: .
cdr3_nt: TGTGCCAGTAGTGAGGAGAGGGACAATCAGCCCCAGCATTTT; cdr3_aa: CASSEERDNQPQHF; cdr3_length: 14; clone_size: .; v_call: TRBV19; j_call: TRBJ1-5; d_call: .
cdr3_nt: TGTGCCAGCAGTTACCGATTGGACACCCTAAGGGAAGCTTTCTTT; cdr3_aa: CASSYRLDTLREAFF; cdr3_length: 15; clone_size: few; v_call: TRBV6-5; j_call: TRBJ1-1; d_call: .
cdr3_nt: TGTGCCAGCAGCTTCCTAGGCCCTATGAGCTACACCTTC; cdr3_aa: CASSFLGPMSYTF; cdr3_length: 13; clone_size: .; v_call: TRBV7-2; j_call: TRBJ1-2; d_call: .
cdr3_nt: TGTGCCAGCAGTGAATCTGGCAGGCGTAACTATGGCTACACCTTC; cdr3_aa: CASSESGRRNYGYTF; cdr3_length: 15; clone_size: .; v_call: TRBV6-1; j_call: TRBJ1-2; d_call: .
cdr3_nt: TGTGCCAGCAGCTTCAGGGCCCTCGACGAGCAGTACTTC; cdr3_aa: CASSFRALDEQYF; cdr3_length: 13; clone_size: .; v_call: TRBV7-9; j_call: TRBJ2-7; d_call: .
cdr3_nt: TGCGCCAGCAGGGCGGGGACAGGCGGAGATAATTCACCCCTCCACTTT; cdr3_aa: CASRAGTGGDNSPLHF; cdr3_length: 16; clone_size: .; v_call: TRBV5-1; j_call: TRBJ1-6; d_call: TRBD1
cdr3_nt: TGCGCCAGCAGCCAAAGAGACAGCCTCTATGGCTACACCTTC; cdr3_aa: CASSQRDSLYGYTF; cdr3_length: 14; clone_size: .; v_call: TRBV4-1; j_call: TRBJ1-2; d_call: .
cdr3_nt: TGTGCCAGCAGCTCGCAAGGGGCAGGTCAGCCCCAGCATTTT; cdr3_aa: CASSSQGAGQPQHF; cdr3_length: 14; clone_size: .; v_call: TRBV7-9; j_call: TRBJ1-5; d_call: .
cdr3_nt: TGTGCCAGCAGCGTAGGAGGAGGGACAGGCTACGAGCAGTACTTC; cdr3_aa: CASSVGGGTGYEQYF; cdr3_length: 15; clone_size: once; v_call: TRBV7-2; j_call: TRBJ2-7; d_call: TRBD1
cdr3_nt: TGTGCCAGCAGCGTAGTGACAGGGGGCGCCCAGAGGCAGCCCCAGCATTTT; cdr3_aa: CASSVVTGGAQRQPQHF; cdr3_length: 17; clone_size: .; v_call: TRBV9; j_call: TRBJ1-5; d_call: TRBD1
cdr3_nt: TGTGCCAGCAGCCGGAAGACTAGCGGGGGGGCCTGGTCCTACAATGAGCAGTTCTTC; cdr3_aa: CASSRKTSGGAWSYNEQFF; cdr3_length: 19; clone_size: .; v_call: TRBV7-9; j_call: TRBJ2-1; d_call: TRBD2
cdr3_nt: TGTGCCAGTACCCTCGGAGGGTCCGGGGAGCTGTTTTTT; cdr3_aa: CASTLGGSGELFF; cdr3_length: 13; clone_size: .; v_call: TRBV19; j_call: TRBJ2-2; d_call: .
cdr3_nt: TGTGCCAGCAGCTTGGCCCAAGGCGGGCTAGGAAGGGAGCAGTTCTTC; cdr3_aa: CASSLAQGGLGREQFF; cdr3_length: 16; clone_size: .; v_call: TRBV5-6; j_call: TRBJ2-1; d_call: .
cdr3_nt: TGTGCCAGCAGCCCGGCAGGGAGGAATTCACCCCTCCACTTT; cdr3_aa: CASSPAGRNSPLHF; cdr3_length: 14; clone_size: .; v_call: TRBV3-1/TRBV3-2; j_call: TRBJ1-6; d_call: .
cdr3_nt: TGCGCCAGCAGCTATGGGAGGAGGACGGTTACAACTAATGAAAAACTGTTTTTT; cdr3_aa: CASSYGRRTVTTNEKLFF; cdr3_length: 18; clone_size: .; v_call: TRBV5-1; j_call: TRBJ1-4; d_call: .
cdr3_nt: TGTGCCAGCAGTTCGGTTGACAGGGAGAACACTGAAGCTTTCTTT; cdr3_aa: CASSSVDRENTEAFF; cdr3_length: 15; clone_size: .; v_call: TRBV27; j_call: TRBJ1-1; d_call: TRBD1
cdr3_nt: TGTGCCAGTAGCATGGGGGGATCTAGCACAGATACGCAGTATTTT; cdr3_aa: CASSMGGSSTDTQYF; cdr3_length: 15; clone_size: .; v_call: TRBV19; j_call: TRBJ2-3; d_call: .
cdr3_nt: TGTGCCAGCAGCCGGGGGGGGTATAGCAATCAGCCCCAGCATTTT; cdr3_aa: CASSRGGYSNQPQHF; cdr3_length: 15; clone_size: .; v_call: TRBV11-2; j_call: TRBJ1-5; d_call: .
cdr3_nt: TGCAGCGCGCGGGGGGGAGGCTTCCATGGCTACACCTTC; cdr3_aa: CSARGGGFHGYTF; cdr3_length: 13; clone_size: .; v_call: TRBV29-1; j_call: TRBJ1-2; d_call: .
cdr3_nt: TGTGCCAGCAGATTAGGACAGCTTGACTATGGCTACACCTTC; cdr3_aa: CASRLGQLDYGYTF; cdr3_length: 14; clone_size: .; v_call: TRBV6-5; j_call: TRBJ1-2; d_call: .
cdr3_nt: TGTGCCAGCAGCTCCGGACAGGACACAGCTAACTATGGCTACACCTTC; cdr3_aa: CASSSGQDTANYGYTF; cdr3_length: 16; clone_size: .; v_call: TRBV9; j_call: TRBJ1-2; d_call: TRBD1
cdr3_nt: TGTGCCAGCAGCGTCCAAGAGACCCAGTACTTC; cdr3_aa: CASSVQETQYF; cdr3_length: 11; clone_size: .; v_call: TRBV25-1; j_call: TRBJ2-5; d_call: .
cdr3_nt: TGTGCCAGCAGCGTTACAAGTGGTGGGGCTAAATTAAACACTGAAGCTTTCTTT; cdr3_aa: CASSVTSGGAKLNTEAFF; cdr3_length: 18; clone_size: .; v_call: TRBV9; j_call: TRBJ1-1; d_call: .
cdr3_nt: TGCAGCGTTTCAGGGGGCCCGGGCGAGACCCAGTACTTC; cdr3_aa: CSVSGGPGETQYF; cdr3_length: 13; clone_size: .; v_call: TRBV29-1; j_call: TRBJ2-5; d_call: TRBD1
cdr3_nt: TGTGCCAGCAGTGGGACAAACACCGGGGAGCTGTTTTTT; cdr3_aa: CASSGTNTGELFF; cdr3_length: 13; clone_size: .; v_call: TRBV5-5; j_call: TRBJ2-2; d_call: .
cdr3_nt: TGTGCCAGCAGTTACCTGAAAAACATTCAGTACTTC; cdr3_aa: CASSYLKNIQYF; cdr3_length: 12; clone_size: .; v_call: TRBV6-2/TRBV6-3; j_call: TRBJ2-4; d_call: .
cdr3_nt: TGTGCCAGCAGTTCGCCCTCTCTCATACACAGGGTATTAGCTGGGGCCAACGTCCTGACTTTC; cdr3_aa: CASSSPSLIHRVLAGANVLTF; cdr3_length: 21; clone_size: .; v_call: TRBV27; j_call: TRBJ2-6; d_call: .
cdr3_nt: TGTGCCAGCAGTGAAGATGTTGGGGGGGTCACTAATGAAAAACTGTTTTTT; cdr3_aa: CASSEDVGGVTNEKLFF; cdr3_length: 17; clone_size: .; v_call: TRBV2; j_call: TRBJ1-4; d_call: .